This T cell receptor (beta chain) was sequenced for a study of T cell changes during pregnancy in multiple sclerosis. The V gene's germline CDR1 is LNHDA and CDR2 SQIVND (reference sequence). The germline V and J ends were trimmed by 8 bases and 4 bases, with 8 bases remaining between them. This CDR3 is 11 amino acids long. Sequencing was performed with immunoSEQ multiplex PCR; in TCRdb, only in-frame clones are kept and a portion is missing. The data contain 40,000 to 50,000 clones, 91% of them seen just once; the ten biggest clones take up approximately 2%. The TCR was taken from a female donor in good health, enrolled as a control in a pregnancy study. The chain couples TRBV19 to TRBJ1-2; D is ambiguous. Sequencing was performed on CD4+ T cells from peripheral blood mononuclear cells, taken after pregnancy. The CDR3 DNA follows: TGTGCCAGTGCGTCCGGCTATGGCTACACCTTC. Translation gives CASASGYGYTF.